This passage covers 20 T cell receptor beta chains from one sample sequenced in a study of Graves' ophthalmopathy and Graves' hyperthyroidism. Amplified TCR beta CDR3 regions were obtained using RNA transcripts as template. First-round RT-PCR used HTBI primers; second-round multiplex PCR followed. A single record per CDR3 protein comes from TCRdb applying MiXCR to the multiplex PCR reads. The table records some 360,000 distinct CDR3 sequences, approximately 18% of them present only once. The sample taken for sequencing was peripheral blood. The source of these receptors is an adult woman with stable Graves' hyperthyroidism.

The chain carries TRBV6-1 and TRBJ1-5, with TRBD1 identical over 7 bases. The germline CDR1 and CDR2 sequences are MNHNS and SASEGT. This CDR3 is built from 14 residues. V lost 6 bases and J lost 3; bases outside the gene matches: 5. CDR3 DNA: TGTGCCAGCAGACCCGGGACAGACAATCAGCCCCAGCATTTT. Protein sequence: CASRPGTDNQPQHF.

This clonotype was detected only a few times. The junction departs from the called germline gene at one end, perhaps through a read error. In nucleotides, the CDR3 is TGTGCCAGCAGGGGGGGAGGAATAGCCCAGGTCGGGACCCAGCACTTC. Its translation: CASRGGGIAQVGTQHF. The rearrangement uses TRBV25-1 and TRBJ2-5; D might be TRBD2 (6 bases). The V gene's germline CDR1 is MGHDK and CDR2 SYGVNS. The CDR3 sequence is 16 residues long.

This clonotype has ten or more counts. The CDR3 loop reads CASSFDRGDTEAFF. The CDR3 nucleotides are TGTGCCAGCAGTTTCGACAGGGGGGACACTGAAGCTTTCTTT. The rearrangement uses TRBV6-5 and TRBJ1-1, with TRBD1 identical over 9 bases. From germline, CDR1 is MNHEY and CDR2 SVGAGI. The V gene end was trimmed by 4 bases and the J gene end by 3 bases; junction bases not matched to a gene: 3. CDR3 length: 14 residues.

This clonotype appeared many times. This chain connects TRBV28 to TRBJ2-4; D might be TRBD1 (6 bases). The CDR3 is 16 amino acids. Germline CDR1 MDHEN, CDR2 SYDVKM. Trimming cost V 6 bases and J 4 bases, with 19 bases left between them. In nucleotides, the CDR3 is TGTGCCAGCAGCATCGCTCTAGGGGGATCGAAAAACATTCAGTACTTC. Translated: CASSIALGGSKNIQYF.

This clonotype was recorded a few times. This chain uses TRBV5-1 with TRBJ1-1; weak D call: TRBD1 (6 bases). Germline V gene data show CDR1 as SGHRS and CDR2 as YFSETQ. This CDR3 comprises 14 residues. The germline V and J ends were trimmed by 5 bases and 3 bases, with 14 bases remaining between them. The CDR3, as DNA: TGCGCCAGCAGAAAAAGGGGGGGGGACACTGAAGCTTTCTTT. This translates into CASRKRGGDTEAFF.

The table lists this clonotype with many counts. The gene calls are TRBV29-1 and TRBJ2-5, with D uncertain. V dropped 6 bases and J dropped 0 bases, with 14 bases sitting between them. This CDR3 has 14 residues. CDR1 SQVTM and CDR2 ANQGSEA come from the germline V gene. CDR3 sequence: CSVSPLGNQETQYF. In DNA, the CDR3 is TGCAGCGTCTCCCCCTTAGGCAACCAAGAGACCCAGTACTTC.

This clonotype was found a few times. This sequence joins TRBV5-1 and TRBJ1-1; TRBD1 agrees at 11 bases. Germline loops: CDR1 SGHRS, CDR2 YFSETQ. The CDR3 extends over 14 amino acids. V was clipped by 4 bases and J by 5 bases; unmatched bases: 4. Here the CDR3 reads CASSPDRGRTEAFF. In DNA form, the CDR3 reads TGCGCCAGCAGCCCGGACAGGGGGCGAACTGAAGCTTTCTTT.

This clonotype turned up a few times. Possible read error: a much larger clone is one base away. The V and J genes are TRBV11-2 and TRBJ2-2, with D perhaps TRBD2 (6 bases). This CDR3 region has 15 residues. Germline V gives CDR1 SGHAT, CDR2 FQNNGV. The CDR3 region has the DNA TGTGCCAGCAGCTTAGATGGGGGGTTCACCGGGGTGCTGTTTTTT. Residues: CASSLDGGFTGVLFF. The variable domain in full, with the rest retrieved from reference TRBV11-2 and TRBJ2-2, is EAGVAQSPRYKIIEKRQSVAFWCNPISGHATLYWYQQILGQGPKLLIQFQNNGVVDDSQLPKDRFSAERLKGVDSTLKIQPAKLEDSAVYLCASSLDGGFTGVLFFGEGSRLTVL.

This clonotype was observed many times. This chain joins TRBV29-1 and TRBJ1-1; D is perhaps TRBD1 (6 bases). The germline gives CDR1 SQVTM, CDR2 ANQGSEA. The CDR3 sequence is 14 residues long. V lost 6 bases to trimming and J lost 6 bases, with 20 bases between them. CDR3 loop: CSVDSGAGAPEAFF. In DNA, the CDR3 is TGCAGCGTAGACTCAGGGGCGGGGGCTCCTGAAGCTTTCTTT.

This clonotype was counted ten times or more. V gene TRBV6-5 combines with J gene TRBJ1-2; 8 bases match TRBD1. J was trimmed by 6 bases and V by 2 bases; bases with no gene match: 8. In germline, CDR1 is MNHEY, CDR2 SVGAGI. The CDR3 is made up of 15 amino acids. DNA of the CDR3: TGTGCCAGCAGTTACGGTGCAGGGGGCGTTGATGGCTACACCTTC. It codes for CASSYGAGGVDGYTF.

This clonotype was observed at least ten times. This CDR3 is CSAVNSGANVLTF. CDR3 in DNA: TGCAGTGCTGTAAACTCTGGGGCCAACGTCCTGACTTTC. The chain is built from TRBV20-1 and TRBJ2-6, with D unclear. CDR3 size: 13 residues. CDR1 is DFQATT and CDR2 is SNEGSKA in the germline V gene (reference sequence). V was cut by 5 bases and J by 0 bases, with 5 bases left in between.

This chain joins TRBV29-1 and TRBJ1-2; 8 bases match TRBD1. The CDR3 has 16 residues. The germline gives CDR1 SQVTM, CDR2 ANQGSEA. V trimming: 3 bases; J trimming: 3 bases; junction bases outside the gene matches: 12. The CDR3 here is CSVDGPGQETYYGYTF. The CDR3 DNA reads as TGCAGCGTTGATGGTCCGGGACAGGAGACTTACTATGGCTACACCTTC.

V gene TRBV6-1 combines with J gene TRBJ1-5, with D tentatively TRBD1 (6 bases). Trimming shortened V by 4 bases and J by 6 bases, and 13 bases separated the two germline ends. Germline assignment: CDR1 MNHNS and CDR2 SASEGT. CDR3 length: 14 amino acids. This CDR3 is CASSGSMGAQPQHF. CDR3 DNA sequence: TGTGCCAGCAGTGGGTCGATGGGGGCTCAGCCCCAGCATTTT.

This clonotype was counted many times. The chain recombines TRBV6-1 with TRBJ2-5; D assignment may be TRBD1 or TRBD2 (5 bases each). Germline V CDR1 and CDR2: MNHNS, SASEGT. The CDR3 contains 17 residues. Trimming took 2 bases from V and 4 from J, leaving 20 bases between them. In DNA, the CDR3 is TGTGCCAGCAGTGAAAGATGGGGACGTGCCACCGGAGAGACCCAGTACTTC. It codes for CASSERWGRATGETQYF.

This clonotype showed up many times. The V and J genes are TRBV28 and TRBJ2-7; D is uncertain. The germline V gene encodes CDR1 MDHEN and CDR2 SYDVKM. V lost 4 bases, J lost 6 bases, and 16 bases lay in between. The CDR3 runs to 14 residues. The CDR3 coding sequence is TGTGCCAGCAGTTCACCCGGCCCACCGCCCGAGCAGTACTTC. Its protein product is CASSSPGPPPEQYF.

This clonotype appeared many times. V is TRBV10-3 and J is TRBJ1-2; 8 bases are shared with TRBD1. V was clipped by 0 bases and J by 6 bases; unmatched bases: 15. CDR3 length: 18 amino acids. Germline V gene lookup returns CDR1 ENHRY and CDR2 SYGVKD. The CDR3 region has the DNA TGTGCCATCAGTGAGTCCTTAAGTCATAAAGACAGGGGTCATGGCTACACCTTC. It encodes CAISESLSHKDRGHGYTF.

This clonotype was counted only a few times. The genes are TRBV30 and TRBJ1-1, with D possibly TRBD1 on 6 matching bases. Germline V gene sequence: CDR1 GTSNPN, CDR2 SVGIG (reference sequence). CDR3 size: 13 residues. Trimming stripped 0 bases from V and 3 bases from J, with 8 bases between. CDR3 coding DNA: TGTGCCTGGAGTGTACGGACAGACACTGAAGCTTTCTTT. Translation: CAWSVRTDTEAFF.

There are many counts of this clonotype. The V gene is TRBV19, the J gene TRBJ1-3; D perhaps matches TRBD1 (5 bases). V was shortened by 6 bases and J by 0 bases, with 9 bases between the two germline ends. CDR3 length: 14 residues. Germline-derived CDR1 and CDR2 are LNHDA and SQIVND (reference sequence). As DNA, the CDR3 is TGTGCCAGTAGGGGGCCAGTCTCTGGAAACACCATATATTTT. Its protein is CASRGPVSGNTIYF.

In its sample, this clonotype was seen many times. This chain joins TRBV24-1 and TRBJ2-5; D perhaps matches TRBD2 (5 bases). The V and J ends lost 9 bases and 10 bases respectively, with 23 bases between them. The CDR3 covers 14 residues. The V gene's germline CDR1 is KGHDR and CDR2 SFDVKD. The CDR3 reads CATQTQLSGEGQYF. CDR3 nucleotides: TGTGCCACCCAGACACAACTATCCGGAGAGGGCCAGTACTTC.

This clonotype was recorded at least ten times. The chain links TRBV30 to TRBJ1-2; no firm D call. This CDR3 region has 10 residues. Germline lookup yields CDR1 GTSNPN and CDR2 SVGIG (reference sequence). Trimming shortened V by 5 bases and J by 7 bases, and 8 bases separated the two germline ends. CDR3 region: CAWYQVGYTF. In nucleotides, the CDR3 is TGTGCCTGGTACCAGGTTGGCTACACCTTC.